The clone carrying this T cell receptor beta chain was seen a single time. Participants came from around 25 US areas, aged about 18 to 89 years. How the authors handled the data: Using reference gene primer amplification, nucleated cell counts were estimated. Repertoires were generated with immunoSEQ multiplex PCR, while TCRdb's copy carries only in-frame clones and drops some. V and J calls and clone size are as listed in that table; D and trimming were resolved from the DNA. The sample yields some 220,000 clones, about 87% seen once. This entry belongs to a study of blood T cell repertoires in COVID-19. Study background: The cDNA or gDNA used as material had been derived from T cells, B-cell-depleted T cells, or PBMCs.

Trimming stripped 1 base from V and 4 bases from J, with 13 bases between. This CDR3 is built from 15 residues. CDR1 SGHDN and CDR2 FVKESK come from the germline V gene. Source material: PBMCs or T cells enriched from blood (not recorded which). The clonotype comes from a woman in her thirties who had recovered from COVID-19. The V and J genes are TRBV14 and TRBJ1-2; D is perhaps TRBD1 (5 bases). The CDR3 region has the DNA TGTGCCAGCAGCCAAGCTAGTACGGGGGGCTATGGCTACACCTTC. Its translation is CASSQASTGGYGYTF.